A selection of T cell receptor beta chains follows, all from one sample in a study of naive and memory T cell subsets. TCRdb recomputed calls from the UMI-ligation and nested PCR reads with MiXCR, one row per CDR3 protein. Of around 160,000 distinct CDR3 sequences in the sample, approximately 15% were seen once. Sequenced: naive CD4+ T cells from blood. Receptor source: a human donor in good health. Each CDR3 is given without its conserved first and last residue. Each record gives: clone size, J gene, V gene, CDR3 protein. Only some rows state a clone size, as once, few, many or a class for expanded clones.

>few|TRBJ1-1|TRBV6-6
ASSYPPLGGYTEAF
>NA|TRBJ1-5|TRBV20-1
SALQDSNQPQH
>few|TRBJ2-3|TRBV25-1
ASSEGRTDTQY
>NA|TRBJ2-3|TRBV20-1
SASPGQGGTFREDTQY
>few|TRBJ1-1|TRBV6-2/TRBV6-3
ASSYSIAAMNTEAF
>few|TRBJ1-1|TRBV9
ASSVSGTGITEAF
>few|TRBJ2-2|TRBV2
ASTFPQGGTGELF
>NA|TRBJ2-3|TRBV10-3
AISSGLAGKGGTDTQY
>many|TRBJ2-2|TRBV2
ASSELVGELF
>few|TRBJ2-1|TRBV20-1
SAREGRVGGRIYNEQF
>few|TRBJ1-6|TRBV6-6
ASSYPGQASSYNSPLH
>few|TRBJ1-1|TRBV6-5
ASSYSDLNTEAF
>NA|TRBJ2-7|TRBV9
ASSVEGTDAYEQY
>NA|TRBJ2-7|TRBV6-5
ASSYRVSYEQY
>NA|TRBJ2-7|TRBV12-3/TRBV12-4
ASSNLRDRGHEQY
>few|TRBJ2-3|TRBV7-9
ASSLVGAGRTDTQY
>NA|TRBJ2-1|TRBV7-3
ASSRIPGLDKA
>NA|TRBJ2-2|TRBV10-3
ATRDRTHGELF
>NA|TRBJ1-1|TRBV18
ASSPSLGMNTEAF
>few|TRBJ2-1|TRBV20-1
SARAPGLALRNEQF
>NA|TRBJ2-7|TRBV20-1
SATVSGSGPQGKQY
>once|TRBJ1-1|TRBV29-1
SVAAGPTRSEAF
>NA|TRBJ2-5|TRBV7-2
ASSLWPGVETQY
>NA|TRBJ2-6|TRBV5-6
ASSWGVWTGANVLT
>NA|TRBJ1-4|TRBV7-2
ASNWGPTNEKLF
>NA|TRBJ2-3|TRBV29-1
SVAGRATDTQY
>few|TRBJ2-7|TRBV5-1
ASTPSGDSYEQY
>few|TRBJ2-7|TRBV20-1
SARALTSGPAFDEQY
>few|TRBJ2-3|TRBV5-1
ASSFRGQGLLSTDTQY
>NA|TRBJ2-1|TRBV6-5
ASSSLAGWGNEQF
>NA|TRBJ2-1|TRBV6-5
ASTRGRAAEQF
>few|TRBJ2-1|TRBV19
ASSTSRGVAASSYNEQF
>few|TRBJ2-1|TRBV20-1
SARPRLARSYNEQF
>few|TRBJ2-1|TRBV6-1
ASSEAGGLVQF
>NA|TRBJ2-2|TRBV7-3
ASSLTRGQGSTGELF
>many|TRBJ2-3|TRBV29-1
SVQSASGITDTQY
>NA|TRBJ2-5|TRBV28
ASSPGSLAGEVETQY
>NA|TRBJ1-6|TRBV25-1
ASSERVTGNSPLH
>NA|TRBJ2-4|TRBV5-1
ASSPTTEPAKNIQY
>few|TRBJ2-7|TRBV14
ASSLSGGIYEQY
>NA|TRBJ1-2|TRBV7-9
ASSFGTVNYGYT
>NA|TRBJ2-7|TRBV28
ASRAGGGYEQY
>NA|TRBJ2-7|TRBV5-4
ASSLGVGQGGDEQY
>NA|TRBJ1-6|TRBV6-1
ASSDRHSPLH
>NA|TRBJ1-6|TRBV30
ACHAWGPNSPLH
>NA|TRBJ2-3|TRBV4-3
ASSQGVAPDTQY